This TCR beta chain is from a study of blood T cell repertoires in COVID-19. Overall study context: Whether acute or convalescent, the COVID-19 samples came from the United States, Italy and Spain. Nucleic acid was either cDNA or gDNA, and it came from T cells, B-cell-depleted T cells, or PBMCs.

In its sample, this clone was seen many times. Per germline, CDR1 SGHDT and CDR2 YYEEEE. V lost 0 bases, J lost 4 bases, and 19 bases lay in between. The length of the CDR3 is 18 residues. Authors' processing steps: Reference gene primer amplification gave estimated nucleated cell counts. Profiled with immunoSEQ multiplex PCR; TCRdb holds only in-frame clones, not every one. V, J and clone size were drawn from that table, and D and trimming were deduced from the DNA. The table includes some 180,000 clones, around four fifths detected once. This clonotype originated in a woman older than 75 with acute or convalescent COVID-19. This chain uses TRBV5-6 with TRBJ2-2, with a possible D match to TRBD2 (6 bases). The sequenced material came from peripheral blood. The CDR3 spells CASSLAGGLSGITGELFF. DNA for the CDR3: TGTGCCAGCAGCTTGGCCGGGGGACTTTCAGGAATCACCGGGGAGCTGTTTTTT.